The 15 T cell receptor beta chains given below trace back to one sample, sequenced in a study of OX40 agonist ivuxolimab in advanced cancers. The library was generated by the immunoSEQ multiplex PCR assay. TCRdb holds this immuneACCESS table with in-frame rearrangements only. Some clones are missing; in checked studies, unresolved V genes explain under half, and the rest has no known cause. The sample records some 64,000 clones, 80% to 95% of which are singletons. The ten largest clonotypes hold around 25% of the sample. The input for sequencing was CD4+ or CD8+ T cells sorted from blood, taken in a trial of the OX40 agonist ivuxolimab. The receptors originated from an adult with an advanced solid tumor such as melanoma, head and neck, liver or kidney cancer.

This clone was found a few times. The chain combines TRBV2 with TRBJ2-2; 12 positions agree with TRBD2. The CDR3 spans 15 residues. The germline gives CDR1 SNHLY, CDR2 FYNNEI. V lost 5 bases and J lost 6; bases outside the gene matches: 4. CDR3 loop: CASSPTSGSAGELFF. The DNA for the CDR3 is TGTGCCAGCAGTCCGACTAGCGGGAGCGCCGGGGAGCTGTTTTTT.

The chain links TRBV6-1 to TRBJ2-7, with 7 bases identical to TRBD2. V lost 3 bases and J lost 3; bases outside the gene matches: 5. The CDR3 is 14 amino acids. CDR1 and CDR2 (germline): MNHNS, SASEGT. The CDR3 loop is CASSDSGLGYEQYV. The CDR3 coding sequence is TGTGCCAGCAGTGATAGCGGGCTTGGCTACGAGCAGTACGTC.

The chain couples TRBV9 to TRBJ1-2; no clear D. The CDR3 totals 14 residues. Germline CDR1 is SGDLS and CDR2 is YYNGEE. V lost 3 bases and J lost 4, with 13 bases in between. The CDR3 sequence: CASSGYRASYGYTF. The CDR3 nucleotides read TGTGCCAGCAGCGGATACCGGGCCAGCTATGGCTACACCTTC.

CDR3 amino acids: CASSLGSYMGREAFF. The CDR3 nucleotides read TGTGCCAGCAGCTTAGGGAGTTACATGGGGCGAGAAGCTTTCTTT. J is TRBJ1-1 and V is TRBV7-9; D perhaps matches TRBD1 (5 bases). With 1 base removed from V and 8 bases from J, the gap between germline ends came to 17 bases. There are 15 residues in the CDR3. Looked up from germline, CDR1 is SEHNR and CDR2 is FQNEAQ (reference sequence). Looking up the rest from reference TRBV7-9 and TRBJ1-1 gives the full variable domain: DTGVSQNPRHKITKRGQNVTFRCDPISEHNRLYWYRQTLGQGPEFLTYFQNEAQLEKSRLLSDRFSAERPKGSFSTLEIQRTEQGDSAMYLCASSLGSYMGREAFFGQGTRLTVV.

This clone appeared a single time. The chain is built from TRBV7-9 and TRBJ2-1; D is possibly TRBD1 or TRBD2 (5 bases each). The V end lost 5 bases, the J end lost 13 bases, and 12 bases lay between the germline ends. Looked up from germline, CDR1 is SEHNR and CDR2 is FQNEAQ (reference sequence). This CDR3 contains 11 residues. DNA of the CDR3: TGTGCCAGCAGCCGGGACGGAGTACAGTTCTTC. This gives the protein CASSRDGVQFF. The full variable domain, with the rest looked up from reference TRBV7-9 and TRBJ2-1, is DTGVSQNPRHKITKRGQNVTFRCDPISEHNRLYWYRQTLGQGPEFLTYFQNEAQLEKSRLLSDRFSAERPKGSFSTLEIQRTEQGDSAMYLCASSRDGVQFFGPGTRLTVL.

This sequence joins TRBV7-8 and TRBJ1-5; TRBD1 matches at 11 bases. Germline V lookup: CDR1 SGHVS, CDR2 FQNEAQ. This CDR3 region has 17 residues. The V and J ends lost 0 bases and 7 bases, in that order; junction bases with no gene match: 8. The CDR3 region has the DNA TGTGCCAGCAGCTTAGCCGACCGGGACAGGGGGTTACAGCCCCAGCATTTT. Translating gives CASSLADRDRGLQPQHF. The whole variable domain, filled in from reference TRBV7-8 and TRBJ1-5, reads GAGVSQSPRYKVAKRGQDVALRCDPISGHVSLFWYQQALGQGPEFLTYFQNEAQLDKSGLPSDRFFAERPEGSVSTLKIQRTQQEDSAVYLCASSLADRDRGLQPQHFGDGTRLSIL.

This chain connects TRBV6-6 to TRBJ2-1; 11 positions agree with TRBD2. Unmatched junction bases numbered 6, after V lost 8 bases and J lost 6 bases. The germline CDR1 and CDR2 sequences are MNHNY and SVGAGI (reference sequence). The CDR3 is 14 residues long. The DNA of the CDR3 is TGTGCCAGCGACGTGCTAGCGGGAGGCAATGAGCAGTTCTTC. Protein product: CASDVLAGGNEQFF.

The chain employs TRBV2 and TRBJ2-7; the match to TRBD2 covers 10 bases. The germline V gene has CDR1 SNHLY and CDR2 FYNNEI. With V trimmed by 6 bases and J by 2 bases, 7 bases remained unmatched. The CDR3 contains 15 residues. CDR3 nucleotides: TGTGCCAGCAGAGCTGGACTAGCGGAGACCTACGAGCAGTACGTC. This translates into CASRAGLAETYEQYV.

This clone has a single count. This chain links TRBV6-1 with TRBJ1-5; D perhaps matches TRBD1 (6 bases). This CDR3 has 19 amino acids. CDR1 and CDR2 from the germline V gene are MNHNS and SASEGT. Trimming stripped 4 bases from V and 6 bases from J, with 28 bases between. The DNA of the CDR3 is TGTGCCAGCAGTGTAGTCAGAGGGGGGCTCTCTGCCCGGGTTCAGCCCCAGCATTTT. Its protein is CASSVVRGGLSARVQPQHF.

This chain links TRBV7-6 with TRBJ2-1; 7 bases line up with TRBD1. Germline CDR1 SGHVS, CDR2 FNYEAQ. With 1 base clipped from V and 5 bases from J, the junction kept 2 bases outside the gene matches. CDR3 length: 14 residues. CDR3 DNA: TGTGCCAGCAGCTTAGGACAGGGCCACAATGAGCAGTTCTTC. Amino acids: CASSLGQGHNEQFF.

The V and J genes are TRBV30 and TRBJ1-5; the match to TRBD1 covers 11 bases. Per germline, CDR1 GTSNPN and CDR2 SVGIG (reference sequence). V was clipped by 2 bases and J by 5 bases; unmatched bases: 2. CDR3 length equals 14 residues. This CDR3 reads CAWSTGQGDQPQHF. In nucleotides, the CDR3 is TGTGCCTGGAGTACGGGACAGGGGGATCAGCCCCAGCATTTT.

This chain uses TRBV10-3 with TRBJ1-2; D might be TRBD1 (5 bases). Germline CDR1 and CDR2: ENHRY and SYGVKD. The CDR3 consists of 14 residues. Trimming stripped 2 bases from V and 4 bases from J, with 11 bases between. The CDR3: CAISEDSQLYGYTF. CDR3 DNA sequence: TGTGCCATCAGTGAGGACAGCCAGCTCTATGGCTACACCTTC.

The chain is built from TRBV4-3 and TRBJ2-5; 7 nucleotides agree with TRBD2. CDR1 and CDR2 from the germline V gene are LGHNA and YSLEER. V trimming: 1 base; J trimming: 3 bases; junction bases outside the gene matches: 5. CDR3 length equals 15 residues. The CDR3 sequence is CASSQAWGGEETQYF. Written as DNA, the CDR3 is TGCGCCAGCAGCCAAGCCTGGGGGGGAGAAGAGACCCAGTACTTC.

The J gene is TRBJ2-1, the V gene TRBV23-1; TRBD2 might be the D (7 bases). TRBV23-1 is marked as an open reading frame, function uncertain. The CDR3 runs 15 residues. V was cut by 10 bases and J by 6 bases, with 22 bases left in between. The CDR3 protein is CATVCLGGPGNEQFF. CDR3 sequence (DNA): TGCGCCACAGTTTGTTTGGGGGGGCCGGGCAATGAGCAGTTCTTC.

The V call is TRBV2, the J call TRBJ1-5, with 7 bases identical to TRBD1. J gave up 7 bases and V 2 bases, and 11 bases lay outside the gene matches. This CDR3 comprises 16 residues. Germline CDR1 reads SNHLY; CDR2 reads FYNNEI. CDR3 nucleotides: TGTGCCAGCAGTGAATTTCGGACAGGATTCGTACAGCCCCAGCATTTT. Protein sequence: CASSEFRTGFVQPQHF.